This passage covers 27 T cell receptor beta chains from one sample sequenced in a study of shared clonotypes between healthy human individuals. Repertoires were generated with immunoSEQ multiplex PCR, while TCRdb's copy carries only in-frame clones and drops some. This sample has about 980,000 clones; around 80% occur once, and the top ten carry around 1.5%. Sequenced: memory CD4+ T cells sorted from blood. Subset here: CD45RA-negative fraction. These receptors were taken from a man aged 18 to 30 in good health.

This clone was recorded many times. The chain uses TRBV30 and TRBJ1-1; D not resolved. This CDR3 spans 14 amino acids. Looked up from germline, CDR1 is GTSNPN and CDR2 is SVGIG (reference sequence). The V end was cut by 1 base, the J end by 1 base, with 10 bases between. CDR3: CAWSDRRGNTEAFF. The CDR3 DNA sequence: TGTGCCTGGAGTGACCGCAGAGGGAACACTGAAGCTTTCTTT. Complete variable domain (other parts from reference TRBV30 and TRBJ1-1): SQTIHQWPATLVQPVGSPLSLECTVEGTSNPNLYWYRQAAGRGLQLLFYSVGIGQISSEVPQNLSASRPQDRQFILSSKKLLLSDSGFYLCAWSDRRGNTEAFFGQGTRLTVV.

The CDR3 sequence: CASGEGYYGYTF. CDR3 coding DNA: TGTGCCAGCGGAGAGGGTTACTATGGCTACACCTTC. This chain connects TRBV2 to TRBJ1-2; the D is unclear. The CDR3 runs 12 residues. Germline CDR1 and CDR2: SNHLY and FYNNEI. V was cut by 8 bases and J by 3 bases, with 10 bases left in between.

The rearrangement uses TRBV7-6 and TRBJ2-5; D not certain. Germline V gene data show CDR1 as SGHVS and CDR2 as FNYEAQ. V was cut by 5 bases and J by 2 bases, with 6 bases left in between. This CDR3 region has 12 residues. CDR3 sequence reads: CASSRPQETQYF. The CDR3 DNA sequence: TGTGCCAGCAGCCGTCCTCAAGAGACCCAGTACTTC.

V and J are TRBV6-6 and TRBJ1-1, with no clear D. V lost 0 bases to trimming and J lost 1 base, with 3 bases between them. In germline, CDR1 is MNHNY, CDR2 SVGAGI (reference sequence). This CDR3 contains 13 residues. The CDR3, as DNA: TGTGCCAGCAGTTACTCCCGGAACACTGAAGCTTTCTTT. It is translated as CASSYSRNTEAFF.

CDR3 bases: TGTGCCAGCAGTACTCCCGGGACAGGGTTAAGGGAGCAGTACTTC. This gives the protein CASSTPGTGLREQYF. The chain employs TRBV28 and TRBJ2-7, with 9 bases fitting TRBD1. V lost 5 bases and J lost 7; bases outside the gene matches: 12. Germline CDR1 and CDR2: MDHEN and SYDVKM. The CDR3 is 15 amino acids.

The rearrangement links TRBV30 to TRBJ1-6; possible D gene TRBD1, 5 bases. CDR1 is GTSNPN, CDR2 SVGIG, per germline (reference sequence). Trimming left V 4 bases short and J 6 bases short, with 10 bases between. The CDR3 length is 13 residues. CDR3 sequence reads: CAWMGERNSPLHF. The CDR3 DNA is TGTGCCTGGATGGGGGAACGTAATTCACCCCTCCACTTT.

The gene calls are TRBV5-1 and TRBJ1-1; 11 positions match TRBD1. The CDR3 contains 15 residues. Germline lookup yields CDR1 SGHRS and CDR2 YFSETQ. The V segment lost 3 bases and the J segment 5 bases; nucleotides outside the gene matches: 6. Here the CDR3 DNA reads TGCGCCAGCAGCTCCCGAGGACAGGGGGCTACTGAAGCTTTCTTT. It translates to CASSSRGQGATEAFF.

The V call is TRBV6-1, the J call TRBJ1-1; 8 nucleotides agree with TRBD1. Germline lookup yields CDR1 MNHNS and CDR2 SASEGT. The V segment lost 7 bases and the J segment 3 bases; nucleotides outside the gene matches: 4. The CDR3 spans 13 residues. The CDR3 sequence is CASTRGRDTEAFF. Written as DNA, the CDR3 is TGTGCCAGCACCAGGGGGCGTGACACTGAAGCTTTCTTT.

The CDR3 coding sequence is TGTGCCAGCAGCTTGAAAGGCCTCAATCAGCCCCAGCATTTT. This encodes CASSLKGLNQPQHF. This sequence joins TRBV5-6 and TRBJ1-5, with D unclear. Trimming cost V 1 base and J 3 bases, with 8 bases left between them. CDR3 size: 14 residues. CDR1 is SGHDT, CDR2 YYEEEE, per germline.

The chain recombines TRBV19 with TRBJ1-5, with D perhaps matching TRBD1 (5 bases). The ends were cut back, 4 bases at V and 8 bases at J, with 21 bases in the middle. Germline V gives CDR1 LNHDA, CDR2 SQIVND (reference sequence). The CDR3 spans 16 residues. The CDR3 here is CASSTLFYRRAEPQHF. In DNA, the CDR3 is TGTGCCAGTAGTACCCTTTTTTACAGGAGGGCGGAGCCCCAGCATTTT.

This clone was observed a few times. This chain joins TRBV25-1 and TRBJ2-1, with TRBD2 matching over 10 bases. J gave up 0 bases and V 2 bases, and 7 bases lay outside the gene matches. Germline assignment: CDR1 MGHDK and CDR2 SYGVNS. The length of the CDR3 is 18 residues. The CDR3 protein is CASSEGTSALSSYNEQFF. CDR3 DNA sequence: TGTGCCAGCAGTGAAGGGACTAGCGCCTTGAGCTCCTACAATGAGCAGTTCTTC.

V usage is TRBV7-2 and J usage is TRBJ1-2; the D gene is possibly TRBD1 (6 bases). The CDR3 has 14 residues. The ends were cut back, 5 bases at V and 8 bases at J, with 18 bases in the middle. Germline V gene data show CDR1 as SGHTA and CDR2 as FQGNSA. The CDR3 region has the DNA TGTGCCAGCAGCCCCCAAGACAGGTCGGGGGGCTACACCTTC. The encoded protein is CASSPQDRSGGYTF.

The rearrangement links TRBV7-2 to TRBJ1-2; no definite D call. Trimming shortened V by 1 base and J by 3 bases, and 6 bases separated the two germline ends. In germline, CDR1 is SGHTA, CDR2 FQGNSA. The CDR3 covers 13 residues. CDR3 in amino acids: CASSLGSDYGYTF. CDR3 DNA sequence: TGTGCCAGCAGCTTAGGGTCAGACTATGGCTACACCTTC.

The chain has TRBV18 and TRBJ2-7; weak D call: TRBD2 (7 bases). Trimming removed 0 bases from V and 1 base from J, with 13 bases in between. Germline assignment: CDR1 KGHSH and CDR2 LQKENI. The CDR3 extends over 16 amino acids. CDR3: CASSPPGGAASYEQYF. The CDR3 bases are TGTGCCAGCTCACCACCGGGGGGGGCCGCATCCTACGAGCAGTACTTC.

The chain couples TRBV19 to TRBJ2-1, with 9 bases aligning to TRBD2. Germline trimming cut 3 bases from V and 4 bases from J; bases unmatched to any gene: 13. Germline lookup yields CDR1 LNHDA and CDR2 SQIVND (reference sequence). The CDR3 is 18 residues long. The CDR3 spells CASSIDALGAGGYNEQFF. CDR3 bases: TGTGCCAGTAGTATTGATGCCCTGGGTGCGGGAGGGTACAATGAGCAGTTCTTC.

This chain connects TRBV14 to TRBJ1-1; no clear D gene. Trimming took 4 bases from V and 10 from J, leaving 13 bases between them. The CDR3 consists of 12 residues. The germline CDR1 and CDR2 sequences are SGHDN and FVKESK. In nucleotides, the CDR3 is TGTGCCAGCAGCCTGACCCCGGCGGTAGCTTTCTTT. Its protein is CASSLTPAVAFF. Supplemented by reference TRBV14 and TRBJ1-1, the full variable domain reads EAGVTQFPSHSVIEKGQTVTLRCDPISGHDNLYWYRRVMGKEIKFLLHFVKESKQDESGMPNNRFLAERTGGTYSTLKVQPAELEDSGVYFCASSLTPAVAFFGQGTRLTVV.

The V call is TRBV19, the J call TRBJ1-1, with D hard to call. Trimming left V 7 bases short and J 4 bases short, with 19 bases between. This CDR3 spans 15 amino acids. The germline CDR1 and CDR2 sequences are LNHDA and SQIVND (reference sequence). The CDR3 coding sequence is TGTGCCAGTATCCCCTTTGACGGGGTGGGCACTGAAGCTTTCTTT. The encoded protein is CASIPFDGVGTEAFF.

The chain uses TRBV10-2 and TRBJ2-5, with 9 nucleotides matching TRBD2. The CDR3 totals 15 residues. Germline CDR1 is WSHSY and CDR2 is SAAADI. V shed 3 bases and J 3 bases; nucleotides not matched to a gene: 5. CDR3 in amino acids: CASSEGGRAEETQYF. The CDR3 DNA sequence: TGCGCCAGCAGTGAAGGCGGGAGGGCCGAAGAGACCCAGTACTTC.

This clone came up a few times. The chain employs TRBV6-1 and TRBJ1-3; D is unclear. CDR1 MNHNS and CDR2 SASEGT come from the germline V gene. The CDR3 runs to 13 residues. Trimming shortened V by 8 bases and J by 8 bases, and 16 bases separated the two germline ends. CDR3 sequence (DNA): TGTGCCAGCCGGACTGCCGAAAAAGACACCATATATTTT. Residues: CASRTAEKDTIYF.

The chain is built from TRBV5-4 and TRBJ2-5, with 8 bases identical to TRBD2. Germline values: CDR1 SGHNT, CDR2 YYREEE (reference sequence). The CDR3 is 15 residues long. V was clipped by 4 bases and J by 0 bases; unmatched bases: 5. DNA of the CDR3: TGTGCCAGCAGCCAACAGCGGGGGAACCAAGAGACCCAGTACTTC. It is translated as CASSQQRGNQETQYF.

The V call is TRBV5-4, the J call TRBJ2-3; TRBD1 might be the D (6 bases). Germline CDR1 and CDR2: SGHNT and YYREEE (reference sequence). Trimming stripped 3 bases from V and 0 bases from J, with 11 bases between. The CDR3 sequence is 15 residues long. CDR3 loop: CASSSKGVSTDTQYF. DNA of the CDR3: TGTGCCAGCAGCTCCAAGGGGGTGAGCACAGATACGCAGTATTTT.

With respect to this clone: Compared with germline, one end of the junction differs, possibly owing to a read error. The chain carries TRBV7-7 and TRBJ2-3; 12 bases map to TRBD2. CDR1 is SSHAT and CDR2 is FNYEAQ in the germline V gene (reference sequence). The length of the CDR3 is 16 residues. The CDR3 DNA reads TGTGCTAGCAGCTTAGGACTAGCGGGGACCACAGATACGCAGTATTTT. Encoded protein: CASSLGLAGTTDTQYF.

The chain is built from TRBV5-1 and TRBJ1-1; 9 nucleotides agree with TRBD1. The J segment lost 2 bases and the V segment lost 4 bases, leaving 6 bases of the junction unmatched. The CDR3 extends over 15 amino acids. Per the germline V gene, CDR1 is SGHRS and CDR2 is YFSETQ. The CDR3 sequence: CASSTWTGANTEAFF. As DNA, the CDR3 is TGCGCCAGCAGCACTTGGACAGGGGCAAACACTGAAGCTTTCTTT.

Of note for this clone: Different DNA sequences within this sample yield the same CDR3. CDR3 loop: CASSLDSRYEQYF. The CDR3 nucleotides read TGCGCCAGCAGCTTGGACAGTCGATACGAGCAGTACTTC. The chain couples TRBV5-1 to TRBJ2-7, with no clear D. Trimming removed 0 bases from V and 4 bases from J, with 8 bases in between. CDR1 and CDR2 from the germline V gene are SGHRS and YFSETQ. This CDR3 is 13 amino acids long.

The CDR3 reads CASTYSNQPQHF. The CDR3 bases are TGTGCCAGCACGTATAGCAATCAGCCCCAGCATTTT. The V gene is TRBV27, the J gene TRBJ1-5; D is uncertain. Trimming cost V 7 bases and J 0 bases, with 4 bases left between them. The CDR3 loop spans 12 amino acids. Germline CDR1 and CDR2: MNHEY and SMNVEV (reference sequence).

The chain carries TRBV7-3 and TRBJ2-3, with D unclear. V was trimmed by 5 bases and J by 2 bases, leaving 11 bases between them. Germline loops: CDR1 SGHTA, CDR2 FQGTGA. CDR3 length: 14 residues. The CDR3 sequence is CASSKKGNTDTQYF. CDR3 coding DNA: TGTGCCAGCAGCAAAAAGGGAAACACAGATACGCAGTATTTT.

CDR3 in amino acids: CASSQGPTTAQFF. Here the CDR3 DNA reads TGCGCCAGCAGCCAGGGGCCCACTACTGCGCAGTTCTTC. The chain employs TRBV4-3 and TRBJ2-1, with TRBD1 as a possible D gene (5 bases). Germline V gives CDR1 LGHNA, CDR2 YSLEER. The V and J ends lost 3 bases and 12 bases respectively, with 15 bases between them. CDR3 length: 13 amino acids.